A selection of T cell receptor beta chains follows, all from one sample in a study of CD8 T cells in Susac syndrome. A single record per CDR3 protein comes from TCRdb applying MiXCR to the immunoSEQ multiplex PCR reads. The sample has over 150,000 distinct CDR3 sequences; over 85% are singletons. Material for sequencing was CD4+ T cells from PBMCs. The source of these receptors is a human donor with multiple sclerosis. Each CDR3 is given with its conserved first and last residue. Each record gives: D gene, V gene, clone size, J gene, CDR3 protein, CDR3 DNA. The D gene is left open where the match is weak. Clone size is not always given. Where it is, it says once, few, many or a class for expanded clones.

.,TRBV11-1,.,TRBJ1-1,CASGAGETEAFF,TGTGCCAGCGGGGCAGGGGAGACTGAAGCTTTCTTT
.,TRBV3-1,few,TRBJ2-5,CASSLGGSETQYF,TGTGCCAGCAGCCTGGGGGGATCTGAGACCCAGTACTTC
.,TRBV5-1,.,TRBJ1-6,CASSVTWPNSPLHF,TGCGCCAGCAGCGTGACCTGGCCCAATTCACCCCTCCACTTT
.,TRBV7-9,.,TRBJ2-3,CASSLNGPSTDTQYF,TGTGCCAGCAGCTTAAACGGCCCCAGCACAGATACGCAGTATTTT
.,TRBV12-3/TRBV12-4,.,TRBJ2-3,CASGRRLDTQYF,TGTGCCAGCGGGCGGAGGTTAGATACGCAGTATTTT
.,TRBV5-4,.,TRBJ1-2,CASSFLGRNYGYTF,TGTGCCAGCAGCTTCTTGGGACGGAACTATGGCTACACCTTC
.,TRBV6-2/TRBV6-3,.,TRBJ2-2,CASSPSGRLSGELFF,TGTGCCAGCAGTCCCTCGGGGAGGCTCTCCGGGGAGCTGTTTTTT
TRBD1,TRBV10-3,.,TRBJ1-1,CAISDGQGAGPNTEAFF,TGTGCCATCAGCGATGGACAGGGGGCTGGACCGAACACTGAAGCTTTCTTT
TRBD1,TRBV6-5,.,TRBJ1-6,CASSSQSPGQGANNSPLHF,TGTGCCAGCAGTTCCCAATCCCCGGGACAGGGGGCTAATAATTCACCCCTCCACTTT
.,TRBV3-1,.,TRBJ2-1,CASSQELKRASTYNEQFF,TGTGCCAGCAGCCAAGAACTCAAGCGGGCCTCCACCTACAATGAGCAGTTCTTC
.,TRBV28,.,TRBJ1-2,CASSLGPSVYGYTF,TGTGCCAGCAGTTTAGGCCCTAGCGTCTATGGCTACACCTTC
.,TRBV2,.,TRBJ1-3,CASSQTASGNTIYF,TGTGCCAGCAGCCAGACAGCCTCTGGAAACACCATATATTTT
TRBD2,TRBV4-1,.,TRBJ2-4,CASSQERTSGDAKNIQYF,TGCGCCAGCAGCCAAGAGAGGACTAGCGGGGATGCCAAAAACATTCAGTACTTC
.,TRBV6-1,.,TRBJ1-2,CASRAGTPSPSYTF,TGTGCCAGCAGGGCCGGGACACCCTCTCCGAGCTACACCTTC
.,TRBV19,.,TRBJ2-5,CASSIVFQETQYF,TGTGCCAGTAGTATAGTATTCCAAGAGACCCAGTACTTC
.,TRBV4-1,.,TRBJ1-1,CASSQVGGTEAFF,TGCGCCAGCAGCCAAGTAGGGGGCACTGAAGCTTTCTTT
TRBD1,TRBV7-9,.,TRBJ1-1,CASSSRTGGAFF,TGTGCCAGCAGCTCAAGGACAGGGGGAGCTTTCTTT